Sequencing of this TCR beta chain was carried out in a study of cytomegalovirus exposure and HLA in healthy donors. Study-level results: Several of the most significant clusters appeared, in a later analysis, to be linked to common viral pathogens.

This clone has just one count. The antigen remains undetermined. With 60 Vbeta and 13 Jbeta primers, the PCR was carried out. Sequencing used immunoSEQ multiplex PCR; TCRdb keeps in-frame clones, though not all of them. Among about 280,000 clones listed, about 87% were seen once. Germline values: CDR1 SQVTM, CDR2 ANQGSEA. This CDR3 is built from 14 residues. Losses at the gene ends were 4 bases for V and 5 bases for J; bases not matched to a gene: 8. This chain uses TRBV29-1 with TRBJ1-2; 9 bases line up with TRBD1. The source of this sequence is a woman between 18 and 29 years old in good health and CMV-seronegative. Sequencing used PBMCs. CDR3 in amino acids: CSVGGTGGRYGYTF. CDR3 DNA: TGCAGCGTTGGGGGAACAGGGGGCCGATATGGCTACACCTTC.